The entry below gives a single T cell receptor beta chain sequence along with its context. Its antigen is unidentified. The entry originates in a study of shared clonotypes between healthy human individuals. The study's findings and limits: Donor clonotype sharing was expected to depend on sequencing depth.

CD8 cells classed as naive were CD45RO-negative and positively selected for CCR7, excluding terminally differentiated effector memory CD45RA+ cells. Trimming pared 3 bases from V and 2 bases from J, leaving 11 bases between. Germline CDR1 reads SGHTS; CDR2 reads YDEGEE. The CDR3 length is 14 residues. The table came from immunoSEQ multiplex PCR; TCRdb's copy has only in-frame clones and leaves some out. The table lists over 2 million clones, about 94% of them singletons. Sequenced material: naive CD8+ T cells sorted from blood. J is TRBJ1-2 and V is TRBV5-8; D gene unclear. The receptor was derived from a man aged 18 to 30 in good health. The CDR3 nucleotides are TGTGCCAGCAGCTCCGGGAGTCGAAACTATGGCTACACCTTC. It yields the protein CASSSGSRNYGYTF.